This TCR beta chain was obtained from a study of blood T cell repertoires in COVID-19. Study information: Some COVID-19 samples were acute and others convalescent; all came from the United States, Italy and Spain. T cells, B-cell-depleted T cells, or PBMCs provided the cDNA or gDNA that served as material.

Per the authors' pipeline: From reference gene primer amplification, estimates of nucleated cell counts were derived. Assay: immunoSEQ multiplex PCR; the TCRdb copy retains only in-frame clones and omits some. The D gene and trimming were derived from the DNA, and the V and J assignments and clone size from that table. Here the sample spans about 55,000 clones, approximately 85% being singletons. Germline CDR1 and CDR2: LNHDA and SQIVND (reference sequence). The length of the CDR3 is 15 residues. V lost 3 bases to trimming and J lost 6 bases; unmatched junction nucleotides: 5. Sequencing was done on a sample of peripheral blood. This TCR derives from a human donor in a cohort sampled during active COVID-19. V and J are TRBV19 and TRBJ2-2, with 9 bases fitting TRBD2. The DNA for the CDR3 is TGTGCCAGTAGTATGGCTAGCGGGATCCCCGGGGAGCTGTTTTTT. This codes for CASSMASGIPGELFF.